These 15 T cell receptor beta chains share one sample of origin, sequenced in a study of blood T cells in healthy people across ages. A J-beta primer mix and a sample-barcoded 5' primer were used in a second PCR of roughly 6 to 12 cycles. In TCRdb, the 5' RACE reads were re-called with MiXCR into one record per CDR3 protein. This sample carries about 780,000 distinct CDR3 sequences, approximately 65% of them seen once, and the ten largest clones take 28%. The sequenced material came from blood. These receptors came from a man aged 25-45 years in good health.

The rearrangement uses TRBV7-9 and TRBJ2-1; D may correspond to TRBD1 or TRBD2 (6 bases each). The CDR3 length is 16 residues. From germline, CDR1 is SEHNR and CDR2 FQNEAQ (reference sequence). Trimming pared 1 base from V and 7 bases from J, leaving 17 bases between. The CDR3 region is CASSLVMGGIPNEQFF. The CDR3 DNA reads TGTGCCAGCAGCTTAGTTATGGGGGGCATCCCAAATGAGCAGTTCTTC.

The rearrangement joins TRBV20-1 to TRBJ2-1, with 8 bases lining up with TRBD1. CDR3 length: 14 residues. Germline trimming cut 6 bases from V and 8 bases from J; bases unmatched to any gene: 12. Looked up from germline, CDR1 is DFQATT and CDR2 is SNEGSKA (reference sequence). The CDR3 loop reads CSAQQGQAYDEQFF. DNA for the CDR3: TGCAGTGCCCAACAGGGACAGGCCTATGATGAGCAGTTCTTC.

This clonotype has a handful of counts. The chain recombines TRBV29-1 with TRBJ1-2; 10 bases fit TRBD1. The germline CDR1 and CDR2 sequences are SQVTM and ANQGSEA. This CDR3 comprises 14 residues. V lost 3 bases to trimming and J lost 2 bases; unmatched junction nucleotides: 3. The CDR3 protein is CSVDRDRGNYGYTF. CDR3 DNA sequence: TGCAGCGTTGACCGGGACAGGGGCAACTATGGCTACACCTTC.

The chain employs TRBV4-3 and TRBJ2-1; 9 bases match TRBD2. Germline V gives CDR1 LGHNA, CDR2 YSLEER. Trimming cost V 0 bases and J 9 bases; bases outside gene matches: 15. The CDR3 extends over 18 amino acids. This chain's CDR3 is CASSQEMAFAGGRSEQFF. As DNA, the CDR3 is TGCGCCAGCAGCCAAGAGATGGCTTTTGCGGGGGGGCGGAGTGAGCAGTTCTTC.

The V and J genes are TRBV3-1 and TRBJ1-5; D unclear. V gave up 6 bases and J gave up 15 bases, with 18 bases separating them. The CDR3 loop spans 12 amino acids. Germline values: CDR1 LGHDT, CDR2 YNNKEL (reference sequence). The CDR3 region is CASSPRRTCRHF. In DNA, the CDR3 is TGTGCCAGCAGTCCCCGTCGTACGTGTAGGCATTTT. Full variable domain (remainder filled in from reference TRBV3-1 and TRBJ1-5): DTAVSQTPKYLVTQMGNDKSIKCEQNLGHDTMYWYKQDSKKFLKIMFSYNNKELIINETVPNRFSPKSPDKAHLNLHINSLELGDSAVYFCASSPRRTCRHFGDGTRLSIL.

This chain joins TRBV20-1 and TRBJ2-1, with 8 positions matching TRBD1. The CDR3 is 14 amino acids. In germline, CDR1 is DFQATT, CDR2 SNEGSKA (reference sequence). After removal of 3 bases from V and 6 bases from J, the junction contained 7 bases not matched to a gene. The CDR3 spells CSASVARGLNEQFF. DNA of the CDR3: TGCAGTGCTAGTGTAGCCAGGGGGCTCAATGAGCAGTTCTTC.

This chain joins TRBV25-1 and TRBJ2-1; 10 bases match TRBD1. Germline V gene data show CDR1 as MGHDK and CDR2 as SYGVNS. The CDR3 consists of 14 residues. Trimming cost V 1 base and J 7 bases; bases outside gene matches: 1. The CDR3 reads CASSEWGQGNEQFF. The CDR3 coding sequence is TGTGCCAGCAGTGAATGGGGACAGGGGAATGAGCAGTTCTTC.

In its sample, this clonotype was seen a few times. The J gene is TRBJ1-2, the V gene TRBV6-5, with D maybe TRBD1 (6 bases). Germline V gives CDR1 MNHEY, CDR2 SVGAGI. V was clipped by 4 bases and J by 8 bases, with 11 bases between them. CDR3 length equals 12 residues. The CDR3 nucleotides are TGTGCCAGCAGTTTGGGGGCGGGAGGCTACACCTTC. This encodes CASSLGAGGYTF.

V and J are TRBV20-1 and TRBJ2-7; TRBD1 might be the D (6 bases). The last part of the DNA fits TRBJ2-5 better; the J call may be wrong. CDR3 length: 14 amino acids. Germline CDR1 and CDR2: DFQATT and SNEGSKA (reference sequence). The CDR3 protein is CSARGDISGETQYF. CDR3 DNA: TGCAGTGCTAGAGGGGACATTTCGGGGGAGACCCAGTACTTC.

This chain uses TRBV6-6 with TRBJ2-1; no firm D call. The length of the CDR3 is 13 residues. V was trimmed by 5 bases and J by 8 bases, leaving 13 bases between them. In germline, CDR1 is MNHNY, CDR2 SVGAGI (reference sequence). CDR3 DNA sequence: TGTGCCAGCAGTGCCTCGCGCTTCGATGAGCAGTTCTTC. Translating gives CASSASRFDEQFF.

This clonotype came up a few times. The V and J genes are TRBV6-1 and TRBJ1-5; 7 bases map to TRBD1. With V trimmed by 5 bases and J by 4 bases, 5 bases remained unmatched. The germline V gene encodes CDR1 MNHNS and CDR2 SASEGT. The CDR3 contains 14 residues. CDR3 DNA: TGTGCCAGCAGTTCCTCCAGGGGGAATCAGCCCCAGCATTTT. Its translation is CASSSSRGNQPQHF.

This clonotype occurred a few times. The rearrangement links TRBV6-1 to TRBJ2-1, with TRBD2 matching over 14 bases. Germline V gives CDR1 MNHNS, CDR2 SASEGT. The CDR3 sequence is 18 residues long. Germline trimming cut 6 bases from V and 0 bases from J; bases unmatched to any gene: 7. CDR3 bases: TGTGCCAGCAGCCCTGGACTAGCGGGGGGCCACTCCTACAATGAGCAGTTCTTC. Its protein is CASSPGLAGGHSYNEQFF.

In its sample, this clonotype was seen a few times. The chain joins TRBV12-3 or TRBV12-4 to TRBJ2-4; maybe TRBD1 (5 bases). V was pared by 6 bases and J by 7 bases, with 16 bases between. The CDR3 loop spans 14 amino acids. CDR3 protein: CASSLSGQGNIQYF. CDR3 in DNA: TGTGCCAGCAGCCTCTCCGGGCAGGGCAACATTCAGTACTTC.

This clonotype was counted only a few times. V usage is TRBV7-2 and J usage is TRBJ2-7; 12 positions agree with TRBD2. Gene TRBJ2-5 matches the end of the DNA better, so the J call may be wrong. This CDR3 is 16 amino acids long. CDR1 SGHTA and CDR2 FQGNSA come from the germline V gene. In DNA, the CDR3 is TGTGCCAGCAGCTTGACTAGCGGGGGAGGATGGGAGACCCAGTACTTC. Protein product: CASSLTSGGGWETQYF.

This chain connects TRBV29-1 to TRBJ1-1, with TRBD1 identical over 8 bases. CDR3 size: 15 residues. Germline V gives CDR1 SQVTM, CDR2 ANQGSEA. V shed 5 bases, J shed 0 bases, and the junction held 8 bases outside the gene matches. The CDR3 coding sequence is TGCAGCGTTCCAGACAGGGGTTTCATGAACACTGAAGCTTTCTTT. Encoded protein: CSVPDRGFMNTEAFF.